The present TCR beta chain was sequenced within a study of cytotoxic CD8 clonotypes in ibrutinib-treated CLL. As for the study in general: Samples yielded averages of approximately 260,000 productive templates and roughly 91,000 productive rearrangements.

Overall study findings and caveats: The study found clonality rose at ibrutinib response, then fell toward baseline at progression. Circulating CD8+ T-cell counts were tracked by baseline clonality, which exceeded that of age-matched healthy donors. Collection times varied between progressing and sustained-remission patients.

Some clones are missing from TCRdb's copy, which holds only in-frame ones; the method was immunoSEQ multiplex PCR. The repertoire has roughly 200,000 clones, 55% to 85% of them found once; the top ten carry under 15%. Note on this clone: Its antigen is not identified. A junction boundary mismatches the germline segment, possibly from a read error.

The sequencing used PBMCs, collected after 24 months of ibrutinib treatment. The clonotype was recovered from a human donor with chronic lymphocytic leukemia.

The CDR3 region has the DNA TGTGCTAGCAGCCCTAAGACAACTAATCGACTAGAACATGAGCAGTTCTTC. This encodes CASSPKTTNRLEHEQFF. This chain connects TRBV7-7 to TRBJ2-1, with a weak D call TRBD2 (6 bases). This CDR3 is 17 amino acids long. In germline, CDR1 is SSHAT, CDR2 FNYEAQ (reference sequence).